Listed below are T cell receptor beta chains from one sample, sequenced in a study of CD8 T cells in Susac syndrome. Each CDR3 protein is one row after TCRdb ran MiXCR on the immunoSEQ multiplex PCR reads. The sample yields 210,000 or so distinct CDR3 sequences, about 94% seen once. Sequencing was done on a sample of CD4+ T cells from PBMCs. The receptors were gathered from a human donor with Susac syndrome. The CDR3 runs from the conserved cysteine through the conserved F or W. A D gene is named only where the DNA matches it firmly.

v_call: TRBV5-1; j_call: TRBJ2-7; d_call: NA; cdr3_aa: CASSLGQTSSYEQYF; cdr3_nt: TGCGCCAGCAGCTTGGGACAGACTTCCTCCTACGAGCAGTACTTC
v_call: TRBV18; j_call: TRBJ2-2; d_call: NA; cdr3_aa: CASSPPETQNTGELFF; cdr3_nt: TGTGCCAGCTCACCACCCGAGACACAGAACACCGGGGAGCTGTTTTTT
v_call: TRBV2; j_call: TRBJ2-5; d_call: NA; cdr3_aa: CASSERAYQETQYF; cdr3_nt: TGTGCCAGCAGTGAGAGGGCGTACCAAGAGACCCAGTACTTC
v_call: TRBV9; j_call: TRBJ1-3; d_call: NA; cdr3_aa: CASSALGVDSGNTIYF; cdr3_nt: TGTGCCAGCAGCGCCCTCGGGGTTGATTCTGGAAACACCATATATTTT
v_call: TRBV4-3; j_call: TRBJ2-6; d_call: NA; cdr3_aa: CASSRGTREVSGANVLTF; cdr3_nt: TGCGCCAGCAGCCGGGGGACAAGGGAAGTCTCTGGGGCCAACGTCCTGACTTTC
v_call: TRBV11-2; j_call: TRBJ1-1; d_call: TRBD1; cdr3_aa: CASSLEAQDSGQGELGSEAFF; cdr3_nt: TGTGCCAGCAGCTTAGAGGCCCAAGATTCCGGACAGGGAGAGTTAGGCTCTGAAGCTTTCTTT
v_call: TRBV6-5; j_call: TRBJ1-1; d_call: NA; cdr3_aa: CASSSTALGTEAFF; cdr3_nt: TGTGCCAGCAGCTCGACAGCACTGGGCACTGAAGCTTTCTTT
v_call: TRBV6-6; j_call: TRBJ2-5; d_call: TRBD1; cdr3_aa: CASSSSTGQETQYF; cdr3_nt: TGTGCCAGCAGTTCATCGACAGGGCAAGAGACCCAGTACTTC
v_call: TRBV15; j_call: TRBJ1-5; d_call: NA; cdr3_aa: CATSRGSNQPQHF; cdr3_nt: TGTGCCACCAGCAGAGGAAGCAATCAGCCCCAGCATTTT
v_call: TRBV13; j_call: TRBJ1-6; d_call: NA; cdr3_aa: CASSYGQGRMNSPLHF; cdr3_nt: TGTGCCAGCAGCTATGGACAAGGAAGGATGAATTCACCCCTCCACTTT
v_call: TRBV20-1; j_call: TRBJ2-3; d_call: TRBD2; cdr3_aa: CSARGLAGVSDTQYF; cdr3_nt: TGCAGTGCTAGAGGACTAGCGGGGGTTTCGGATACGCAGTATTTT
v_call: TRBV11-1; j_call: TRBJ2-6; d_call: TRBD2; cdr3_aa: CASSLRESGANVLTF; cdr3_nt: TGTGCCAGCAGCTTGCGGGAGTCTGGGGCCAACGTCCTGACTTTC
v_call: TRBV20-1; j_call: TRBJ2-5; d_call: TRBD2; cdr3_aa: CSARDASGGGQETQYF; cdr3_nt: TGCAGTGCTAGAGATGCAAGCGGGGGGGGTCAAGAGACCCAGTACTTC
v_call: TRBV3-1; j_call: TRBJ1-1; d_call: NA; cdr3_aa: CASSSFGSGEAFF; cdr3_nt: TGTGCCAGCAGCTCTTTCGGATCGGGGGAAGCTTTCTTT
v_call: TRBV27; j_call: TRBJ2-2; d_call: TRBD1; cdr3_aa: CASSGDRGRIGELFF; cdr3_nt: TGTGCCAGCAGCGGTGACAGGGGGCGTATCGGGGAGCTGTTTTTT
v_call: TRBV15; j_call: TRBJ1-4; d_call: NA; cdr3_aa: CATSRDRASNEKLFF; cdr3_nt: TGTGCCACCAGCAGAGATAGGGCCTCGAATGAAAAACTGTTTTTT
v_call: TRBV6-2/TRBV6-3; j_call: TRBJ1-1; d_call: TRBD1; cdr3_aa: CASRPTGVERAFF; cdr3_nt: TGTGCCAGCAGACCGACAGGGGTGGAGAGAGCTTTCTTT
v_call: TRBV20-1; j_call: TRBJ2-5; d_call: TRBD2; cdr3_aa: CSARDLAGPPETQYF; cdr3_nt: TGCAGTGCTAGAGATCTAGCGGGGCCCCCCGAGACCCAGTACTTC
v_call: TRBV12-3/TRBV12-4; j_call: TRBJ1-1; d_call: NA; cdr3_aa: CASSMDGLNTEAFF; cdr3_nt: TGTGCCAGCAGTATGGACGGATTGAACACTGAAGCTTTCTTT
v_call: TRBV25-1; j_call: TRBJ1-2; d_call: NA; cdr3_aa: CASSDSPGGGEGYTF; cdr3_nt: TGTGCCAGCAGTGACTCCCCGGGGGGAGGGGAAGGCTACACCTTC
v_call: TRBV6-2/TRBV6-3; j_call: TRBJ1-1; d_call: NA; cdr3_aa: CASSSPGFGAVNTEAFF; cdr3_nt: TGTGCCAGCAGTTCCCCCGGGTTCGGGGCCGTGAACACTGAAGCTTTCTTT
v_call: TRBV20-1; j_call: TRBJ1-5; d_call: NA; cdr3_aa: CSATPEGLDNQPQHF; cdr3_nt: TGCAGTGCTACGCCGGAGGGTTTGGACAATCAGCCCCAGCATTTT
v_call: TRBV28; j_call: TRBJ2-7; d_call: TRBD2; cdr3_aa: CASTRRETSGPYF; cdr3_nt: TGTGCCAGCACCCGAAGGGAGACTAGCGGTCCTTACTTC
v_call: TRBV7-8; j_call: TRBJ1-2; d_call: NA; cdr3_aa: CASSLRHTGWGYTF; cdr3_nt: TGTGCCAGCAGCTTACGTCACACAGGGTGGGGCTACACCTTC
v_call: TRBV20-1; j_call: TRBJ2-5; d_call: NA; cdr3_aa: CSAIIAGRVGETQYF; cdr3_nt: TGCAGTGCCATCATCGCGGGCAGGGTGGGCGAGACCCAGTACTTC
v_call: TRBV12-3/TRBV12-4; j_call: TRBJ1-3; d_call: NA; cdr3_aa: CASSYLQGRGNTIYF; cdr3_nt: TGTGCCAGCAGTTACCTCCAGGGGCGGGGAAACACCATATATTTT
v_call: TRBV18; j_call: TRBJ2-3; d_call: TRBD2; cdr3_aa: CASSPPSGGTDTQYF; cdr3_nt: TGTGCCAGCTCACCCCCTAGCGGGGGGACAGATACGCAGTATTTT
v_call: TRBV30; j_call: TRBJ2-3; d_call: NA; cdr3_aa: CAWTNLGQPKDTQYF; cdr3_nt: TGTGCCTGGACCAATCTTGGACAGCCCAAAGATACGCAGTATTTT
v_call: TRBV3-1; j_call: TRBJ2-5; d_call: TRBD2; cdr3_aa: CASSQPSGGLQETQYF; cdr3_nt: TGTGCCAGCAGCCAACCTAGCGGGGGGCTCCAAGAGACCCAGTACTTC
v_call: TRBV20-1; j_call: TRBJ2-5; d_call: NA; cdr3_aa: CSAARGGETQYF; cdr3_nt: TGCAGTGCTGCCCGGGGAGGAGAGACCCAGTACTTC